This T cell receptor (beta chain) is from a study of T cell responses to AZD1222 COVID-19 vaccine. Study-level background: Whether given at about 4 or about 12 weeks, second doses were pooled. General study points: White British donors predominated, females outnumbered males, and clonal diversity was possibly underestimated. Every sample of the repertoires postdated the peak T cell response.

Produced via immunoSEQ multiplex PCR; TCRdb's table is partial and in-frame only. The sample holds roughly 100,000 clones, roughly 90% seen once. For this clone: As yet, its antigen is unknown.

CDR3 length equals 15 residues. Germline V gives CDR1 SNHLY, CDR2 FYNNEI. V was cut by 8 bases and J by 5 bases, with 18 bases left in between. The V and J genes are TRBV2 and TRBJ1-4; possibly TRBD1 for D (5 bases). This TCR was sampled from an adult in good health. The sample was peripheral blood, taken on day 0 of AZD1222 vaccination. CDR3 protein: CASLAYGQGNEKLFF. In DNA form, the CDR3 reads TGTGCCAGCCTAGCCTACGGACAAGGGAATGAAAAACTGTTTTTT.